These 17 T cell receptor beta chains share one sample of origin, sequenced in a study of shared clonotypes between healthy human individuals. TCRdb's copy holds only in-frame clones and misses some; the assay was immunoSEQ multiplex PCR. The sample holds hundreds of thousands of clones, around 96% seen once. CD45RO-negative, CCR7-selected cells formed the naive CD8 fraction, which excluded terminally differentiated effector memory CD45RA+ cells. The sequenced sample was naive CD8+ T cells sorted from blood. The receptors here all came from a woman in her 30s in good health.

CDR3 nucleotides: TGCAGCGTGGACAGTCCGAACACCGGGGAGCTGTTTTTT. As protein: CSVDSPNTGELFF. The V and J genes are TRBV29-1 and TRBJ2-2; tentative D call: TRBD1 (6 bases). The CDR3 is 13 amino acids. The germline CDR1 and CDR2 sequences are SQVTM and ANQGSEA. V was cut by 6 bases and J by 0 bases, with 8 bases left in between.

The V call is TRBV19, the J call TRBJ1-5; 8 bases are shared with TRBD1. Germline trimming cut 5 bases from V and 2 bases from J; bases unmatched to any gene: 20. Germline V CDR1 and CDR2: LNHDA, SQIVND (reference sequence). This CDR3 contains 20 residues. The CDR3, as DNA: TGTGCCAGTAGTTCGAGACCGGGACAGGAATGGGATAGGGGCAATCAGCCCCAGCATTTT. Amino acid sequence: CASSSRPGQEWDRGNQPQHF.

This rearrangement joins TRBV2 to TRBJ2-7; no clear D. The V and J ends lost 6 bases and 3 bases respectively, with 12 bases between them. CDR3 size: 13 residues. CDR1 is SNHLY, CDR2 FYNNEI, per germline. CDR3 sequence (DNA): TGTGCCAGCAGCGCCCGTCCTTTCTACGAGCAGTACTTC. Protein sequence: CASSARPFYEQYF.

The chain uses TRBV6-5 and TRBJ2-2; 8 bases are shared with TRBD2. This CDR3 has 15 residues. Germline loops: CDR1 MNHEY, CDR2 SVGAGI. Trimming at V came to 5 bases and at J to 6 bases, leaving 8 bases not matched to a gene. The CDR3 here is CASSRLAAGAGELFF. CDR3 DNA: TGTGCCAGCAGTCGACTAGCAGCGGGGGCCGGGGAGCTGTTTTTT.

The chain links TRBV6-6 to TRBJ2-1, with D possibly being TRBD2 (6 bases). Germline assignment: CDR1 MNHNY and CDR2 SVGAGI (reference sequence). The V and J ends lost 3 bases and 10 bases respectively, with 16 bases between them. The CDR3 covers 14 residues. The CDR3 DNA is TGTGCCAGCAGTTATGTTGGGGGAGGTGAAGAGCAGTTCTTC. The encoded protein is CASSYVGGGEEQFF.

This chain links TRBV5-1 with TRBJ1-1; D possibly corresponds to TRBD1 (5 bases). The V gene lost 4 bases and the J gene lost 2 bases, with 15 bases spanning the gap. This CDR3 spans 15 amino acids. Germline V CDR1 and CDR2: SGHRS, YFSETQ. The CDR3 DNA follows: TGCGCCAGCAGCCCCGGACAAAAATTAAACACTGAAGCTTTCTTT. Protein product: CASSPGQKLNTEAFF.

The rearrangement links TRBV11-2 to TRBJ1-1; a possible D gene is TRBD1 (6 bases). Germline V gene lookup returns CDR1 SGHAT and CDR2 FQNNGV. The V end lost 1 base, the J end lost 3 bases, and 15 bases lay between the germline ends. This CDR3 spans 16 amino acids. The DNA for the CDR3 is TGTGCCAGCAGCTTAGGTCGGGGGCGCGGGGACACTGAAGCTTTCTTT. Protein sequence: CASSLGRGRGDTEAFF.

The CDR3 region is CASLDRGSYEQYF. In nucleotides, the CDR3 is TGTGCCAGCTTGGACAGGGGCTCCTACGAGCAGTACTTC. V usage is TRBV27 and J usage is TRBJ2-7, with 9 bases fitting TRBD1. J was trimmed by 0 bases and V by 8 bases; bases with no gene match: 2. Germline V gene sequence: CDR1 MNHEY, CDR2 SMNVEV (reference sequence). CDR3 length: 13 residues.

This clone was found a few times. The identical CDR3 is also encoded by other nucleotide sequences in the sample. The rearrangement joins TRBV27 to TRBJ1-1; the D is unclear. V dropped 0 bases and J dropped 1 base, with 3 bases sitting between them. Germline assignment: CDR1 MNHEY and CDR2 SMNVEV (reference sequence). This CDR3 comprises 13 residues. The CDR3 reads CASSLSANTEAFF. CDR3 DNA sequence: TGTGCCAGCAGTTTATCAGCGAACACTGAAGCTTTCTTT.

This clone has just one count. The gene calls are TRBV5-1 and TRBJ1-5, with D possibly matching TRBD1 (6 bases). Trimming stripped 4 bases from V and 4 bases from J, with 9 bases between. The germline gives CDR1 SGHRS, CDR2 YFSETQ. This CDR3 comprises 13 residues. Written as DNA, the CDR3 is TGCGCCAGCAGCGAAACAGGGAATCAGCCCCAGCATTTT. Protein sequence: CASSETGNQPQHF.

The chain combines TRBV11-2 with TRBJ2-1; the match to TRBD2 covers 12 bases. V was pared by 2 bases and J by 0 bases, with 8 bases of the junction left unmatched. Germline assignment: CDR1 SGHAT and CDR2 FQNNGV. This CDR3 has 19 amino acids. This chain's CDR3 is CASSLPGLAGQSSYNEQFF. CDR3 DNA: TGTGCCAGCAGCTTACCGGGACTAGCGGGTCAGAGCTCCTACAATGAGCAGTTCTTC.

The V and J genes are TRBV5-6 and TRBJ2-7; D may be TRBD2 (6 bases). CDR1 and CDR2 from the germline V gene are SGHDT and YYEEEE. This CDR3 is built from 14 residues. Trimming left V 2 bases short and J 2 bases short, with 11 bases between. The CDR3 here is CASSLYRETYEQYF. CDR3 nucleotides: TGTGCCAGCAGCTTATACCGGGAGACCTACGAGCAGTACTTC.

The CDR3 sequence: CASSWGRNQETQYF. For the CDR3, the DNA is TGTGCCAGCAGCTGGGGACGCAACCAAGAGACCCAGTACTTC. The genes are TRBV7-9 and TRBJ2-5; D may correspond to TRBD1 or TRBD2 (5 bases each). The length of the CDR3 is 14 residues. Trimming left V 4 bases short and J 0 bases short, with 9 bases between. CDR1 and CDR2 (germline): SEHNR, FQNEAQ (reference sequence). The entire variable domain, with the rest obtained from reference TRBV7-9 and TRBJ2-5, is as follows: DTGVSQNPRHKITKRGQNVTFRCDPISEHNRLYWYRQTLGQGPEFLTYFQNEAQLEKSRLLSDRFSAERPKGSFSTLEIQRTEQGDSAMYLCASSWGRNQETQYFGPGTRLLVL.

The rearrangement links TRBV29-1 to TRBJ2-3; D not resolved. The CDR3 is 17 amino acids. Trimming removed 2 bases at V and 0 bases at J, with 18 bases between. The germline gives CDR1 SQVTM, CDR2 ANQGSEA. Here the CDR3 DNA reads TGCAGCGTTGAAAAACTTTCGACGGGTGCTAGCACAGATACGCAGTATTTT. The encoded protein is CSVEKLSTGASTDTQYF.

The J gene is TRBJ2-7, the V gene TRBV27; D tentatively reads TRBD1 or TRBD2 (5 bases each). CDR1 MNHEY and CDR2 SMNVEV come from the germline V gene (reference sequence). Deletions cut 1 base from V and 3 bases from J, with 16 bases between. This CDR3 is 16 amino acids long. DNA for the CDR3: TGTGCCAGCAGTTTATTGGGGACCCAAAGATTCTACGAGCAGTACTTC. This gives the protein CASSLLGTQRFYEQYF.

The chain employs TRBV11-2 and TRBJ2-2; 8 bases align to TRBD2. The CDR3 is 17 residues long. In germline, CDR1 is SGHAT, CDR2 FQNNGV. The V gene end was trimmed by 3 bases and the J gene end by 7 bases; junction bases not matched to a gene: 13. This chain's CDR3 is CASSFPGHSGKGGELFF. The CDR3 coding sequence is TGTGCCAGCAGCTTCCCCGGCCATAGCGGGAAGGGCGGGGAGCTGTTTTTT.

With respect to this clone: Other DNA sequences from this sample encode an identical CDR3 as well. J is TRBJ2-7 and V is TRBV28; D unclear. Between the trimmed V and J ends, which lost 2 bases and 4 bases, there was a span of 12 bases. In germline, CDR1 is MDHEN, CDR2 SYDVKM. This CDR3 region has 14 residues. Written as DNA, the CDR3 is TGTGCCAGCAGTTTAGAGGACGGCCCTTACGAGCAGTACTTC. It codes for CASSLEDGPYEQYF. The full variable domain, completed using reference TRBV28 and TRBJ2-7, is DVKVTQSSRYLVKRTGEKVFLECVQDMDHENMFWYRQDPGLGLRLIYFSYDVKMKEKGDIPEGYSVSREKKERFSLILESASTNQTSMYLCASSLEDGPYEQYFGPGTRLTVT.